This passage covers 9 T cell receptor beta chains from one sample sequenced in a study of blood T cell repertoires in COVID-19. Only in-frame clones appear in the TCRdb table, and some are missing; sequencing was by immunoSEQ multiplex PCR. This sample carries 140,000 to 150,000 clones, roughly 86% of them seen once, and the ten largest clones take 13% to 15%. Sequenced: peripheral blood. These receptors originate from a human donor with acute or convalescent COVID-19. The donor label of this sample is uncertain.

This sequence joins TRBV2 and TRBJ1-2; D is possibly TRBD1 (6 bases). With 4 bases removed from V and 7 bases from J, the gap between germline ends came to 16 bases. This CDR3 has 14 residues. Germline assignment: CDR1 SNHLY and CDR2 FYNNEI. This CDR3 reads CASSGSGVSFGYTF. The CDR3 nucleotides read TGTGCCAGCAGTGGGTCAGGGGTCTCCTTTGGCTACACCTTC.

The rearrangement joins TRBV6-6 to TRBJ2-3; the match to TRBD2 covers 15 bases. V lost 5 bases to trimming and J lost 5 bases; unmatched junction nucleotides: 8. The CDR3 has 17 residues. Germline assignment: CDR1 MNHNY and CDR2 SVGAGI (reference sequence). CDR3 sequence reads: CASSQSGLAGGGDTQYF. The CDR3 coding sequence is TGTGCCAGCAGTCAATCGGGACTAGCGGGGGGAGGAGATACGCAGTATTTT.

This chain links TRBV9 with TRBJ2-5; D possibly corresponds to TRBD1 (6 bases). Trimming removed 1 base from V and 0 bases from J, with 10 bases in between. CDR1 SGDLS and CDR2 YYNGEE come from the germline V gene. The CDR3 has 15 residues. The CDR3 here is CASSVTGTYQETQYF. The CDR3 DNA reads as TGTGCCAGCAGCGTAACAGGGACGTACCAAGAGACCCAGTACTTC.

The chain combines TRBV5-8 with TRBJ1-1; 7 bases are shared with TRBD1. Germline assignment: CDR1 SGHTS and CDR2 YDEGEE. V trimming: 2 bases; J trimming: 9 bases; junction bases outside the gene matches: 4. This CDR3 has 12 residues. The CDR3 protein is CASSFRGEKAFF. CDR3 DNA: TGTGCCAGCAGCTTCAGGGGGGAAAAAGCTTTCTTT.

V usage is TRBV15 and J usage is TRBJ2-3; TRBD2 matches 9 bases. The V gene end was trimmed by 1 base and the J gene end by 4 bases; junction bases not matched to a gene: 6. This CDR3 contains 16 residues. Per germline, CDR1 LNHNV and CDR2 YYDKDF (reference sequence). The CDR3 spells CATSRVSGGPADTQYF. For the CDR3, the DNA is TGTGCCACCAGCAGAGTGAGCGGGGGGCCGGCAGATACGCAGTATTTT.

The J gene is TRBJ1-1, the V gene TRBV6-5; D is possibly TRBD1 (5 bases). Trimming cost V 0 bases and J 4 bases, with 15 bases left between them. The CDR3 runs 16 residues. CDR1 and CDR2 from the germline V gene are MNHEY and SVGAGI. The CDR3 region is CASSYSAGHRTTEAFF. The CDR3 DNA is TGTGCCAGCAGTTACTCGGCGGGGCACAGGACCACTGAAGCTTTCTTT.

The chain couples TRBV7-3 to TRBJ1-2, with 10 bases lining up with TRBD1. V was clipped by 3 bases and J by 8 bases; unmatched bases: 3. Germline V CDR1 and CDR2: SGHTA, FQGTGA. CDR3 length: 13 amino acids. The CDR3 loop is CASSFDRGRGYTF. The CDR3 nucleotides are TGTGCCAGCAGCTTCGACAGGGGGCGGGGCTACACCTTC.

The CDR3 DNA is TGTGCCAGCAGCTCTAGCGGGGGGGTCTGGAATGAGCAGTTCTTC. It encodes CASSSSGGVWNEQFF. The chain has TRBV7-9 and TRBJ2-1; the match to TRBD2 covers 12 bases. The CDR3 sequence is 15 residues long. The V gene's germline CDR1 is SEHNR and CDR2 FQNEAQ (reference sequence). With V trimmed by 4 bases and J by 7 bases, 5 bases remained unmatched.

J is TRBJ1-2 and V is TRBV30; maybe TRBD1 (5 bases). V was pared by 1 base and J by 3 bases, with 9 bases between. The germline V gene has CDR1 GTSNPN and CDR2 SVGIG (reference sequence). The CDR3 spans 13 residues. The CDR3 DNA follows: TGTGCCTGGAGTGGGACAAATTACTATGGCTACACCTTC. Protein sequence: CAWSGTNYYGYTF.